The entry below gives a single T cell receptor beta chain sequence along with its context. Its cognate antigen is unknown. From the germline J gene comes the end of the CDR3, since the read stops 3 residues before it. Generated by immunoSEQ multiplex PCR, the TCRdb table keeps only in-frame clones and is missing some. This table lists around 30,000 clones. The sample belongs to a study of T cells in women clearing cervical HPV infection. Study-level results: TRBV6-7 relative abundance averaged roughly 0.099% in cases and more than 0.15% in controls.

Germline V lookup: CDR1 SGHTA, CDR2 FQGNSA. This CDR3 region has 14 residues. V dropped 4 bases and J dropped 2 bases, with 12 bases sitting between them. The TCR sequence derives from a woman between 18 and 70 years old with a cervical HPV16 infection that either progressed to CIN3+ or cleared (not recorded which). The chain couples TRBV7-2 to TRBJ2-7; D might be TRBD1 (5 bases). Sample: blood buffy coat. The CDR3 protein is CASSSGHNAYEQYF. The sequenced CDR3 bases are TGTGCCAGCAGCTCAGGACACAATGCCTACGAG.